Below, one TCR beta chain is given with its context. What it binds is unknown. The TCRbeta library was prepared with unique molecular identifiers. From the PCR reads, TCRdb called clonotypes with MiXCR, one entry per CDR3 protein. Of some 460,000 distinct CDR3 sequences in the sample, roughly 15% were seen once. CDR1 and CDR2 from the germline V gene are SGHAT and FQNNGV. J lost 1 base, V lost 1 base, and 2 bases had no gene match. The CDR3 runs to 16 residues. This record comes from a study of T-cell reconstitution after alpha-beta-depleted transplantation in children. The study, taken as a whole, reports: Alpha-beta T cells about two months after transplant reportedly derived from several hundred expanded graft clones. T-cell counts and diversity were attributed mostly to newly produced T cells one year after transplant.

Sequencing was performed on PBMCs, mostly from graft donor cells, taken 360 days after TCRalphabeta/CD19-depleted stem cell transplant. The chain carries TRBV11-2 and TRBJ2-4; 9 bases are a match to TRBD2. This TCR derives from a boy under three years old who had a stem cell transplant for Wiskott-Aldrich syndrome, so the T cells may come from the graft donor. CDR3 nucleotides: TGTGCCAGCAGCTTAGTAGCGGGAGTTGCCAAAAACATTCAGTACTTC. This translates into CASSLVAGVAKNIQYF.